The 14 T cell receptor beta chains reported below all come from one sample, sequenced in a study of cytomegalovirus exposure and HLA in healthy donors. The table came from immunoSEQ multiplex PCR; TCRdb's copy has only in-frame clones and leaves some out. The data hold about 330,000 clones, with about nine tenths observed a single time. The sequenced sample was PBMCs. These receptor sequences come from a woman under 40 in good health and CMV-seropositive.

The chain recombines TRBV7-2 with TRBJ2-7, with D unresolved. V lost 5 bases, J lost 4 bases, and 6 bases lay in between. The CDR3 covers 11 residues. The germline gives CDR1 SGHTA, CDR2 FQGNSA. Written as DNA, the CDR3 is TGTGCCAGCAGCGCCCGATACGAGCAGTACTTC. This encodes CASSARYEQYF.

The chain links TRBV27 to TRBJ2-7; 10 nucleotides match TRBD2. The germline gives CDR1 MNHEY, CDR2 SMNVEV (reference sequence). The CDR3 runs 14 residues. The V and J ends lost 6 bases and 2 bases, in that order; junction bases with no gene match: 4. This chain's CDR3 is CASSQAGGTYEQYF. CDR3 DNA: TGTGCCAGCAGCCAAGCGGGGGGGACCTACGAGCAGTACTTC.

The chain's CDR3 is CASSPPASGYTF. The CDR3 DNA follows: TGTGCCAGCAGCCCCCCGGCATCCGGCTACACCTTC. The chain uses TRBV7-8 and TRBJ1-2, with D unclear. Germline-derived CDR1 and CDR2 are SGHVS and FQNEAQ. This CDR3 is built from 12 residues. Trimming removed 5 bases from V and 8 bases from J, with 12 bases in between.

The J gene is TRBJ2-4, the V gene TRBV5-1; D possibly uses TRBD1 or TRBD2 (5 bases each). The germline V gene has CDR1 SGHRS and CDR2 YFSETQ. Trimming took off 6 bases at V and 5 bases at J, with 12 bases between the two ends. The CDR3 consists of 13 residues. Written as DNA, the CDR3 is TGCGCCAGCAACCCCGGGACGGAAAACATTCAGTACTTC. It codes for CASNPGTENIQYF.

The chain carries TRBV19 and TRBJ2-1; D possibly matches TRBD1 or TRBD2 (5 bases each). The CDR3 is 13 amino acids. V lost 3 bases and J lost 9, with 12 bases in between. The germline V gene has CDR1 LNHDA and CDR2 SQIVND (reference sequence). The CDR3 region is CASSISTGTEQFF. The CDR3 DNA follows: TGTGCCAGTAGTATCTCTACGGGGACTGAGCAGTTCTTC.

The chain employs TRBV7-3 and TRBJ2-1; D uncertain. The germline V gene has CDR1 SGHTA and CDR2 FQGTGA. V was clipped by 2 bases and J by 7 bases, with 3 bases between them. The CDR3 spans 11 residues. The CDR3 region is CASSLGNEQFF. In DNA, the CDR3 is TGTGCCAGCAGCTTAGGTAATGAGCAGTTCTTC.

This sequence joins TRBV2 and TRBJ2-7; the match to TRBD1 covers 7 bases. CDR1 is SNHLY, CDR2 FYNNEI, per germline. V was pared by 10 bases and J by 3 bases, with 6 bases of the junction left unmatched. CDR3 length: 12 residues. The CDR3 sequence: CATRTGDYEQYF. DNA of the CDR3: TGTGCCACCCGGACAGGAGACTACGAGCAGTACTTC.

This clone appeared once. The chain joins TRBV2 to TRBJ2-1, with 8 nucleotides matching TRBD2. The CDR3 runs to 13 residues. J was trimmed by 7 bases and V by 3 bases; bases with no gene match: 2. Looked up from germline, CDR1 is SNHLY and CDR2 is FYNNEI. CDR3: CASSEGLVNEQFF. The CDR3 region has the DNA TGTGCCAGCAGTGAGGGACTAGTTAATGAGCAGTTCTTC.

For the CDR3, the DNA is TGTGCCAGCAGTGAAATTCAGCCCCAGCATTTT. This gives the protein CASSEIQPQHF. The V and J genes are TRBV6-1 and TRBJ1-5; D not resolved. Trimming removed 2 bases at V and 6 bases at J, with 2 bases between. Germline lookup yields CDR1 MNHNS and CDR2 SASEGT. The CDR3 covers 11 residues.

The V and J genes are TRBV5-4 and TRBJ2-7, with a tentative D call TRBD1 (6 bases). V lost 1 base, J lost 0 bases, and 8 bases lay in between. The CDR3 totals 14 residues. Germline loops: CDR1 SGHNT, CDR2 YYREEE (reference sequence). Here the CDR3 reads CASSLPDSSYEQYF. As DNA, the CDR3 is TGTGCCAGCAGCTTGCCGGACAGCTCCTACGAGCAGTACTTC.

The chain links TRBV11-3 to TRBJ2-7, with 8 bases aligning to TRBD2. The CDR3 runs to 14 residues. Germline-derived CDR1 and CDR2 are SGHNT and YENEEA. V dropped 1 base and J dropped 5; count of bases not matched to a gene: 4. CDR3 coding DNA: TGTGCCAGCAGCTTAGCAGCGGGAGCCCACGAGCAGTACTTC. Translating gives CASSLAAGAHEQYF.

This chain uses TRBV4-2 with TRBJ1-3; D not resolved. CDR1 LGHNA and CDR2 YNFKEQ come from the germline V gene. V lost 3 bases and J lost 6, with 6 bases in between. The CDR3 loop spans 12 amino acids. CDR3 in amino acids: CASSHGENTIYF. The DNA of the CDR3 is TGTGCCAGCAGCCATGGTGAAAACACCATATATTTT.

The chain employs TRBV5-1 and TRBJ2-2; perhaps TRBD2 as D (6 bases). Germline lookup yields CDR1 SGHRS and CDR2 YFSETQ. The CDR3 loop spans 13 amino acids. As DNA, the CDR3 is TGCGCAGGAAGGGGAGGAAGCACCGGGGAGCTGTTTTTT. Protein sequence: CAGRGGSTGELFF.

This clone was detected only a few times. The J gene is TRBJ2-7, the V gene TRBV10-3; D gene uncertain. CDR3 length: 12 residues. Germline CDR1 ENHRY, CDR2 SYGVKD. Trimming pared 8 bases from V and 3 bases from J, leaving 11 bases between. This CDR3 reads CAISGLGYEQYF. The CDR3 DNA follows: TGTGCCATCTCTGGCCTGGGCTACGAGCAGTACTTC.